This entry lists 10 T cell receptor beta chains sequenced from one sample in a study of cytomegalovirus exposure and HLA in healthy donors. PCR employed 60 Vbeta and 13 Jbeta primers. Some clones are missing from TCRdb's copy, which holds only in-frame ones; the method was immunoSEQ multiplex PCR. The profile covers around 110,000 clones, with approximately 76% appearing a single time and approximately 2.4% taken by the ten largest. Sequencing was carried out using PBMCs. These receptors all come from a man in his late teens or twenties in good health and CMV-seronegative.

The rearrangement joins TRBV19 to TRBJ1-5; TRBD1 might be the D (6 bases). This CDR3 is built from 15 residues. CDR1 LNHDA and CDR2 SQIVND come from the germline V gene (reference sequence). Trimming cost V 8 bases and J 0 bases, with 14 bases left between them. CDR3 sequence (DNA): TGTGCCAGTGACCTGGACAGTGGTAGCAATCAGCCCCAGCATTTT. It translates to CASDLDSGSNQPQHF.

The chain couples TRBV20-1 to TRBJ2-3; D unresolved. The V end was cut by 5 bases, the J end by 3 bases, with 3 bases between. The CDR3 consists of 10 residues. CDR1 DFQATT and CDR2 SNEGSKA come from the germline V gene (reference sequence). The CDR3 sequence: CSARTDTQYF. CDR3 nucleotide sequence: TGCAGTGCTCGGACAGATACGCAGTATTTT.

This clone has a handful of counts. The chain carries TRBV7-9 and TRBJ1-1; D not resolved. Germline V CDR1 and CDR2: SEHNR, FQNEAQ (reference sequence). The germline V and J ends were trimmed by 5 bases and 6 bases, with 16 bases remaining between them. CDR3 length equals 14 residues. DNA of the CDR3: TGTGCCAGCAGCACTAGTGAGGGCTCCTCTGAAGCTTTCTTT. It encodes CASSTSEGSSEAFF.

The V call is TRBV2, the J call TRBJ1-2; 7 nucleotides agree with TRBD1. Looked up from germline, CDR1 is SNHLY and CDR2 is FYNNEI. With 6 bases clipped from V and 4 bases from J, the junction kept 2 bases outside the gene matches. This CDR3 has 12 residues. The CDR3 loop reads CASRTGSYGYTF. The CDR3 coding sequence is TGTGCCAGCAGGACAGGGAGCTATGGCTACACCTTC.

This chain links TRBV19 with TRBJ2-5, with 9 bases fitting TRBD1. With 8 bases clipped from V and 5 bases from J, the junction kept 9 bases outside the gene matches. This CDR3 region has 14 residues. Germline V gene lookup returns CDR1 LNHDA and CDR2 SQIVND (reference sequence). This CDR3 reads CASSRTGVSETQYF. The CDR3 region has the DNA TGTGCCAGTTCCCGGACAGGGGTTTCGGAGACCCAGTACTTC.

The CDR3 sequence: CASSPPMRTGFTETQYF. The DNA for the CDR3 is TGTGCCAGCAGCCCCCCCATGAGGACAGGTTTCACAGAGACCCAGTACTTC. This rearrangement joins TRBV7-8 to TRBJ2-5; 7 nucleotides match TRBD1. CDR3 size: 17 residues. Germline V gene lookup returns CDR1 SGHVS and CDR2 FQNEAQ. V lost 5 bases to trimming and J lost 4 bases; unmatched junction nucleotides: 16.

The chain uses TRBV4-2 and TRBJ1-6; 10 nucleotides line up with TRBD1. V shed 3 bases and J 8 bases; nucleotides not matched to a gene: 4. Germline V lookup: CDR1 LGHNA, CDR2 YNFKEQ. The CDR3 runs to 15 residues. The CDR3 DNA follows: TGTGCCAGCAGCCACAGGGACAGGGGTGATTCACCCCTCCACTTT. Translation: CASSHRDRGDSPLHF.

This rearrangement joins TRBV19 to TRBJ2-3; 9 bases are a match to TRBD2. The V gene's germline CDR1 is LNHDA and CDR2 SQIVND (reference sequence). CDR3 length: 15 residues. V lost 3 bases, J lost 2 bases, and 3 bases stayed unmatched. CDR3 sequence: CASSITSGHTDTQYF. The CDR3 DNA sequence: TGTGCCAGTAGTATTACTAGCGGGCACACAGATACGCAGTATTTT.

This sequence joins TRBV19 and TRBJ1-4; unclear D gene. The CDR3 has 12 amino acids. Germline V gives CDR1 LNHDA, CDR2 SQIVND (reference sequence). Between the trimmed V and J ends, which lost 10 bases and 8 bases, there was a span of 14 bases. In nucleotides, the CDR3 is TGTGCCACGGCCCAGCGATCCGAAAAACTGTTTTTT. Translated: CATAQRSEKLFF.

The V and J genes are TRBV19 and TRBJ2-2; unclear D gene. This CDR3 spans 12 amino acids. V lost 6 bases to trimming and J lost 7 bases, with 9 bases between them. Per the germline V gene, CDR1 is LNHDA and CDR2 is SQIVND (reference sequence). CDR3 loop: CASSLSGGELFF. The CDR3 coding sequence is TGTGCCAGTAGCCTCTCCGGCGGGGAGCTGTTTTTT.